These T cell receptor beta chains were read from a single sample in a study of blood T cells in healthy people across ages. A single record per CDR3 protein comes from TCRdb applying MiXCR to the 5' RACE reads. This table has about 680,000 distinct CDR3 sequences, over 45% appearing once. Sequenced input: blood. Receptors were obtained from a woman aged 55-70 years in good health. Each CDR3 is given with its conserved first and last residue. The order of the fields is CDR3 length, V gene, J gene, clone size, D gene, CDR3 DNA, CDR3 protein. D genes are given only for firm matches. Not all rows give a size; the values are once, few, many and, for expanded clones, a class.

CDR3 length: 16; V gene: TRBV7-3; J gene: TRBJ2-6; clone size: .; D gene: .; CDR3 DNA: TGTGCCAGCAGCTCCAGTAGGTCCTCTGGGGCCAACGTCCTGACTTTC; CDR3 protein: CASSSSRSSGANVLTF
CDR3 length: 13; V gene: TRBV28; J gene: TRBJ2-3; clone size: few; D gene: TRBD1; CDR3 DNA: TGTGCCAGCAGTCCCGACAGGGTAGATACGCAGTATTTT; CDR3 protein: CASSPDRVDTQYF
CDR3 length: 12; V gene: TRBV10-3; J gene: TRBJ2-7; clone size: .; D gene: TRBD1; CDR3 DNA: TGTGCCATCAGCACCACAGGGGGCGAGCAGTACTTC; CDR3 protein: CAISTTGGEQYF
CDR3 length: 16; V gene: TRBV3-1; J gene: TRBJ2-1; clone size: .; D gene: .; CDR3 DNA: TGTGCCAGCAGCCAAGATCCCACTACAGGGCTCGATGGACAGTTCTTC; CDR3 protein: CASSQDPTTGLDGQFF
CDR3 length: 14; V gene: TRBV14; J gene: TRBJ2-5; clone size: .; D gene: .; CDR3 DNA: TGTGCCAGCAGCCAAAATCTAGAAGGGAATGAGCAGTACTTC; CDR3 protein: CASSQNLEGNEQYF
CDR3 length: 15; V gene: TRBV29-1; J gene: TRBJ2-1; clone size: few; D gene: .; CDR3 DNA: TGCAGCGTTGGGGAACTAGCTTGGGGAGGTAGTGAGCAGTTCTTC; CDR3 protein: CSVGELAWGGSEQFF
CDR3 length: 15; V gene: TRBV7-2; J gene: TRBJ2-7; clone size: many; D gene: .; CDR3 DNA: TGTGCCAGCAGCTGGCCGGGACTGCTCTCCTACGAGCAGTACTTC; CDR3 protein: CASSWPGLLSYEQYF
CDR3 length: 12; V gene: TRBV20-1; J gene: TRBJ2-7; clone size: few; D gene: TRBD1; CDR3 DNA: TGCAGTGCCCAACAGGGGGCCTACGAGCAGTACTTC; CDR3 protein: CSAQQGAYEQYF
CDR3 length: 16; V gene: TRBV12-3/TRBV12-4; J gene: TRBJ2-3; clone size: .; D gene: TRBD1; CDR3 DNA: TGTGCCAGCAGTTTTAGGACAGGGGGCGACACAGATACGCAGTATTTT; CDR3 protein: CASSFRTGGDTDTQYF
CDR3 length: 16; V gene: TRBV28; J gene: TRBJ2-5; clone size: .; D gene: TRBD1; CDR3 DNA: TGTGCCAGCAGCCCTGTTAAGACAGGGGGCTGGGAGACCCAGTACTTC; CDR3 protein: CASSPVKTGGWETQYF
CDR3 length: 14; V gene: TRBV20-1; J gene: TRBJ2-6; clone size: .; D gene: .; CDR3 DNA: TGCAGTGCTAGGGGGGGGCTTGGGGCCGACGTCCTGACTTTC; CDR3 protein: CSARGGLGADVLTF
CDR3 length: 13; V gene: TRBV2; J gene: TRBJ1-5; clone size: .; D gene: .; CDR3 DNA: TGTGCCAGCAGTCCCTTTAGCAATCAGCCCCAGCATTTT; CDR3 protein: CASSPFSNQPQHF
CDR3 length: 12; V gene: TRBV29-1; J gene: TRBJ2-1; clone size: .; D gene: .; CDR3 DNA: TGCAGCGTTGAAGGTGGTAGTTATGAGCAGTTCTTC; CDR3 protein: CSVEGGSYEQFF
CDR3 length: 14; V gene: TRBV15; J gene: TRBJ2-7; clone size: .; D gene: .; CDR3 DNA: TGTGCCACCAGCAGAGTTGTGGGTCTCTACGAGCAGTACTTC; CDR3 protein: CATSRVVGLYEQYF
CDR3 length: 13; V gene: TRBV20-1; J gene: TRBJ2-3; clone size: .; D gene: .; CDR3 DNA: TGCAGTGCTAGAACCAGGATGACAGATACGCAGTATTTT; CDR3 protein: CSARTRMTDTQYF
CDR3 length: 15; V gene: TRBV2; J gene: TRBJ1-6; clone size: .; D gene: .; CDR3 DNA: TGTGCCAGCAGTGAACCGAGCTCCTATAATTCACCCCTCCACTTT; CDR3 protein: CASSEPSSYNSPLHF
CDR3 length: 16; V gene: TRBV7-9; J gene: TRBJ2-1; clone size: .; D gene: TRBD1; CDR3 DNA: TGTGCCAGCAGCCACCCTGAGGGGGCGATCTACAATGAGCAGTTCTTC; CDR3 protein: CASSHPEGAIYNEQFF
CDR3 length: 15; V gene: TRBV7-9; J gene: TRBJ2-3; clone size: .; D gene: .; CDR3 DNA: TGTGCCAGCAGACCCAGACGGGCGATCACAGATACGCAGTATTTT; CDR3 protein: CASRPRRAITDTQYF